This T cell receptor beta chain came from a study of TIL therapy for anti-PD-1-resistant metastatic lung cancer. In the study overall: Patients then received nivolumab; progressors got lymphodepletion, TIL and IL-2. Most patients had lung adenocarcinoma; a handful of tumors were EGFR-mutant, two ALK-rearranged; half smoked currently or formerly. The study, taken as a whole, reports: The cohort had more treatment-naive, never-smoker and oncogene-addicted patients than typical.

Time point defined: pre-treatment sample, taken before nivolumab and TIL therapy. Sequencing used immunoSEQ v3. Sequencing was performed with immunoSEQ multiplex PCR; in TCRdb, only in-frame clones are kept and a portion is missing. The table lists under 70,000 clones, less than 85% of them singletons. CDR3 size: 15 residues. V gave up 6 bases and J gave up 1 base; unmatched junction bases: 6. Germline lookup yields CDR1 SNHLY and CDR2 FYNNEI. Comments on this clone: Antigen unknown.

The sequence derives from a person aged 30 to 80 with non-small cell lung cancer. Sequenced here: blood, sampled at baseline. V gene TRBV2 combines with J gene TRBJ2-3; 8 bases are a match to TRBD1. CDR3 loop: CASRPGQGGTDTQYF. As DNA, the CDR3 is TGTGCCAGCAGGCCTGGACAGGGAGGCACAGATACGCAGTATTTT.